This record concerns one T cell receptor (beta chain) sequence. Its antigen is still unknown. Measured with immunoSEQ multiplex PCR; TCRdb has only the in-frame clones, and not every one. The sample records a few million clones, more than 80% being singletons. CDR1 and CDR2 (germline): SEHNR, FQNEAQ (reference sequence). The CDR3 is 11 amino acids. The V and J ends lost 6 bases and 9 bases respectively, with 12 bases between them. These data come from a study of shared clonotypes between healthy human individuals. Study results and caveats: Limited genetic and exposure-history diversity came from having few donors.

This chain uses TRBV7-9 with TRBJ2-7, with a weak D call TRBD2 (6 bases). The receptor was isolated from a man aged 18 to 35 in good health. Some clones in this sample may be carry-over from other donors' samples. The sample taken for sequencing was naive CD4+ T cells from PBMCs. Subset in this sample: CD45RA+ positively selected. The CDR3 nucleotides are TGTGCCAGCAGTGGCGGGACCGGGCAGTACTTC. Residues: CASSGGTGQYF.